Following are 10 T cell receptor beta chains from one sample sequenced in a study of blood T cell repertoires in COVID-19. Clones were read by immunoSEQ multiplex PCR, and TCRdb kept only the in-frame ones, dropping some. The profile shows fewer than 80,000 clones, about 76% of them singletons. Sequences were obtained from peripheral blood. These receptors were obtained from a human donor in a cohort sampled during active COVID-19.

This chain connects TRBV19 to TRBJ2-5; maybe TRBD2 (6 bases). Germline V gives CDR1 LNHDA, CDR2 SQIVND (reference sequence). The length of the CDR3 is 16 residues. Trimming shortened V by 1 base and J by 5 bases, and 17 bases separated the two germline ends. CDR3 residues: CASSIVGTPERETQYF. As DNA, the CDR3 is TGTGCCAGTAGTATAGTGGGGACTCCAGAGCGGGAGACCCAGTACTTC. Complete variable domain (other parts from reference TRBV19 and TRBJ2-5): DGGITQSPKYLFRKEGQNVTLSCEQNLNHDAMYWYRQDPGQGLRLIYYSQIVNDFQKGDIAEGYSVSREKKESFPLTVTSAQKNPTAFYLCASSIVGTPERETQYFGPGTRLLVL.

The V call is TRBV2, the J call TRBJ2-5; TRBD1 matches at 9 bases. CDR1 is SNHLY, CDR2 FYNNEI, per germline. V dropped 5 bases and J dropped 2; count of bases not matched to a gene: 6. The CDR3 is 15 amino acids. The CDR3 DNA follows: TGTGCCAGCAGTACCGGACAGGGGAGGCAAGAGACCCAGTACTTC. It codes for CASSTGQGRQETQYF.

The V and J genes are TRBV5-1 and TRBJ2-7; 9 bases map to TRBD1. The V gene's germline CDR1 is SGHRS and CDR2 YFSETQ. There are 16 residues in the CDR3. V shed 4 bases, J shed 3 bases, and the junction held 11 bases outside the gene matches. The CDR3 loop is CASSLGTGQGIYEQYF. Here the CDR3 DNA reads TGCGCCAGCAGCCTAGGGACAGGGCAAGGAATCTACGAGCAGTACTTC.

This clone was seen once. The genes are TRBV5-1 and TRBJ1-4, with unresolved D. The ends were cut back, 4 bases at V and 8 bases at J, with 18 bases in the middle. The CDR3 is 15 amino acids. CDR1 and CDR2 (germline): SGHRS, YFSETQ. In DNA, the CDR3 is TGCGCCAGCAGCCGAGCAGCGTCCGCCGGGGAAAAACTGTTTTTT. Protein sequence: CASSRAASAGEKLFF. The full variable domain, its missing parts supplied by reference TRBV5-1 and TRBJ1-4, is KAGVTQTPRYLIKTRGQQVTLSCSPISGHRSVSWYQQTPGQGLQFLFEYFSETQRNKGNFPGRFSGRQFSNSRSEMNVSTLELGDSALYLCASSRAASAGEKLFFGSGTQLSVL.

CDR3 amino acids: CASSEQGREYGYTF. The CDR3 nucleotides read TGTGCCAGCAGTGAGCAGGGGCGGGAGTATGGCTACACCTTC. The chain is built from TRBV2 and TRBJ1-2, with a possible D match to TRBD1 (6 bases). Between the trimmed V and J ends, which lost 3 bases and 5 bases, there was a span of 13 bases. The germline V gene has CDR1 SNHLY and CDR2 FYNNEI. This CDR3 region has 14 residues. Combining the CDR3 with reference TRBV2 and TRBJ1-2 gives the whole variable domain EPEVTQTPSHQVTQMGQEVILRCVPISNHLYFYWYRQILGQKVEFLVSFYNNEISEKSEIFDDQFSVERPDGSNFTLKIRSTKLEDSAMYFCASSEQGREYGYTFGSGTRLTVV.

The CDR3 here is CATSGNRGSNEQFF. As DNA, the CDR3 is TGTGCCACCAGCGGGAACAGGGGAAGCAATGAGCAGTTCTTC. The gene calls are TRBV15 and TRBJ2-1; 7 bases are shared with TRBD1. V dropped 5 bases and J dropped 6; count of bases not matched to a gene: 7. Germline lookup yields CDR1 LNHNV and CDR2 YYDKDF (reference sequence). This CDR3 spans 14 amino acids.

V usage is TRBV7-2 and J usage is TRBJ1-2, with 7 positions matching TRBD1. The germline V gene encodes CDR1 SGHTA and CDR2 FQGNSA. CDR3 size: 11 residues. Unmatched junction bases numbered 5, after V lost 5 bases and J lost 11 bases. CDR3: CASSQAGGYTF. The CDR3 bases are TGTGCCAGCAGCCAGGCAGGGGGATACACCTTC.

This sequence joins TRBV5-1 and TRBJ2-1, with a possible D match to TRBD2 (5 bases). The V end was cut by 4 bases, the J end by 8 bases, with 13 bases between. CDR1 is SGHRS, CDR2 YFSETQ, per germline. The CDR3 extends over 13 amino acids. The CDR3 sequence is CASSPRVGDEQFF. In nucleotides, the CDR3 is TGCGCCAGCAGCCCCCGGGTCGGGGATGAGCAGTTCTTC. Full variable domain (missing parts from reference TRBV5-1 and TRBJ2-1): KAGVTQTPRYLIKTRGQQVTLSCSPISGHRSVSWYQQTPGQGLQFLFEYFSETQRNKGNFPGRFSGRQFSNSRSEMNVSTLELGDSALYLCASSPRVGDEQFFGPGTRLTVL.

The chain combines TRBV2 with TRBJ1-5; D uncertain. The CDR3 spans 15 residues. Trimming took off 1 base at V and 0 bases at J, with 7 bases between the two ends. Per germline, CDR1 SNHLY and CDR2 FYNNEI. The CDR3 is CASSEGDNSNQPQHF. As DNA, the CDR3 is TGTGCCAGCAGTGAAGGAGATAATAGCAATCAGCCCCAGCATTTT.

The rearrangement joins TRBV25-1 to TRBJ2-1, with a weak D call TRBD2 (5 bases). This CDR3 contains 16 residues. Germline V gene data show CDR1 as MGHDK and CDR2 as SYGVNS. Trimming removed 3 bases from V and 3 bases from J, with 15 bases in between. CDR3 sequence: CASSDGASGHYNEQFF. CDR3 nucleotide sequence: TGTGCCAGCAGTGATGGCGCGAGCGGCCACTACAATGAGCAGTTCTTC. The variable domain in full, with the rest retrieved from reference TRBV25-1 and TRBJ2-1, is EADIYQTPRYLVIGTGKKITLECSQTMGHDKMYWYQQDPGMELHLIHYSYGVNSTEKGDLSSESTVSRIRTEHFPLTLESARPSHTSQYLCASSDGASGHYNEQFFGPGTRLTVL.